This TCR beta chain came from a study of blood T cell repertoires in COVID-19 (TCRdb year 2020). A note on the overall study: Samples covering the acute and convalescent phases of COVID-19 were provided by collaborators in the United States, Italy and Spain. The material from the prospective study consisted of cDNA or gDNA derived from T cells, B-cell-depleted T cells, or PBMCs. Deeply sampled blood TCRbeta repertoires from subjects exposed to, actively infected with, or recovered from COVID-19 were included in the dataset. The repertoires were made available in a free public database intended to serve as a resource for research on the immune response to SARS-CoV-2. The samples were drawn from two sources: the first 160 participants of the ongoing ImmuneRACE study, and 1,000 to 1,500 subjects contributed by 6 global collaborators. Sample metadata almost always included a de-identified subject ID, COVID-19 status, age in years and sex. HLA class I and class II types, where available, came from metadata supplied by the sample provider rather than from assay-based typing. General findings and caveats noted by the study authors: How much clinical and demographic metadata was included differed by source and by participant, and the metadata was provided uncurated.

Collaborating institutions collected whole blood in K2EDTA tubes following their own protocols. Collaborator samples were shipped for TCRbeta analysis as frozen whole blood, isolated PBMCs, or DNA extracted from either sample type. As to this clone: Its antigen is currently not known. Base quality data are lacking; no much larger clone is found one base away.

TCRbeta CDR3 regions were amplified from genomic DNA by means of the immunoSEQ Assay, a bias-controlled multiplex PCR. Per the authors' processing: Nucleated cell counts per sample were estimated from amplification of reference gene primers within the assay. To quantify the absolute abundance of each unique TCRbeta CDR3 rearrangement, sequence reads were collapsed and filtered. For each sample, productive Simpson clonality was calculated as the square root of Simpson's diversity index over productive rearrangements. TCRdb retrieved this table from immuneACCESS and kept in-frame rearrangements only. Not all clones are present; in checked studies, unresolved V genes account for under half, and no reason is known for the remainder. V, J and clone size reflect that table, while D and trimming were determined from the DNA. For this sample the table gives 250,000 to 300,000 clones, of which roughly 86% were detected only once. Of the sample, 0.8% falls within the top ten clones.

CDR1 and CDR2 are read off the germline V gene as LGHNA and YSLEER. From the cysteine up to the phenylalanine, the CDR3 has a length of 15 residues. CDR3 DNA is the only sequence kept; it has 45 bases, read in frame from the first base. Deletion took 2 bases off V and 0 bases off J, with a span of 8 bases between the germline ends. Specimen: peripheral blood. This receptor was identified in a woman aged 30 to 39 with acute or convalescent COVID-19. The chain is assembled from TRBV4-3 and TRBJ2-1; the best D guess is TRBD2, with 6 bases matching. The CDR3 has the sequence CASSQLSGSYNEQFF. At the DNA level, the sequence is TGCGCCAGCAGCCAACTTAGCGGCTCCTACAATGAGCAGTTCTTC.